This TCR beta chain was obtained from a study of low-dose radiotherapy and immunotherapy resistance in tumors. Study at large: At a dose of 200 mg/m2, intravenous cyclophosphamide was given every two weeks, one day before radiation and immunotherapy. Patients took aspirin 300 mg by mouth once daily. This continued for four cycles, starting on cycle 1 day 1.

Germline-derived CDR1 and CDR2 are SQVTM and ANQGSEA. The CDR3 covers 13 residues. Trimming took off 4 bases at V and 5 bases at J, with 14 bases between the two ends. This clonotype was counted at least ten times. This sample's time point: before trial treatment. Eligibility was restricted to patients presenting with advanced solid tumors that lacked tumor-infiltrating lymphocytes. Priming of first-strand cDNA relied on TRAV- and TRBV-specific primers (covering alpha and beta chains). PCR amplification of the TCRs was performed with Phusion for 20 PCR cycles, and it relied on a constant-region primer together with a V-primer adapter. TCRdb reprocessed the reads with MiXCR, giving one entry per CDR3 protein. This table has 65,000 to 95,000 distinct CDR3 sequences, 15% to 20% appearing once.

The sequence was collected from a male donor with prostate cancer. V is TRBV29-1 and J is TRBJ2-5; no clear D gene. This specimen consisted of PBMCs, obtained before treatment. CDR3: CSVGSRMMETQYF. The CDR3 DNA reads as TGCAGCGTTGGTAGTAGGATGATGGAGACCCAGTACTTC.